This T cell receptor beta chain is drawn from a study of regulatory T cells in long-lasting Graves disease. Study overall: Persistent Graves' disease meant over 5 years of antithyroid drugs with positive TSH receptor antibodies. Overall study results and limits: For persistent Graves' patients, TCR diversity was lower than for newly diagnosed ones.

Arm-PCR of CDR3 regions with iRepertoire HTBI primers generated TCR beta libraries. TCRdb recomputed calls from the multiplex PCR reads with MiXCR, one row per CDR3 protein. The sample lists 310,000 or so distinct CDR3 sequences; 20% to 25% were seen once. The time point is: persistent/refractory GD, antithyroid drugs over 5 years with positive TRAb. Extracted PBMC RNA gave rise to the TCR library. Xi'an, China, was home to the endocrinology department that provided patients. Comment on this clonotype: Its antigen is currently unknown.

Trimming removed 2 bases at V and 6 bases at J, with 13 bases between. CDR1 and CDR2 (germline): LNHNV, YYDKDF (reference sequence). This CDR3 is built from 15 residues. The input for sequencing was peripheral blood mononuclear cells (PBMCs), taken when the disease was refractory, from a patient treated with antithyroid drugs. V and J are TRBV15 and TRBJ1-4, with D hard to call. The receptor comes from a female donor with Graves disease. CDR3 in amino acids: CATSRSDNRHEKLFF. For the CDR3, the DNA is TGTGCCACCAGCAGATCTGACAACCGACATGAAAAACTGTTTTTT.